A single count supports the clone carrying this T cell receptor beta chain. Its antigen is not identified. These data belong to a study of spatial heterogeneity in lung cancer. Study-wide background: Detection of beta-chain sequences consistently exceeded that of alpha-chain sequences. Averaged across combinations, each unique TCR and UMI pairing appeared more than ten times in raw reads, which were uncorrected. Broader study findings: Blood contained ubiquitous expanded tumor TCRs more at resection than at follow-up.

Time point noted: sample taken at primary tumor resection. Whole RNA, isolated from tumor, nontumor lung or frozen PBMC, was sequenced without prior sorting. From germline, CDR1 is SGHVS and CDR2 FQNEAQ. The CDR3 extends over 15 amino acids. Trimming took off 5 bases at V and 3 bases at J, with 13 bases between the two ends. Every TCR cDNA molecule carried a tag that served as a unique molecular identifier. One entry per CDR3 protein results from TCRdb running MiXCR on the 5' RACE reads. Among under 20,000 distinct CDR3 sequences listed, 15% to 20% were seen once. Specimen: PBMCs, collected at surgery. The source is a male donor with early-stage non-small cell lung cancer. The chain has TRBV7-8 and TRBJ2-2; weak D call: TRBD2 (6 bases). CDR3 loop: CASSPRRGYTGELFF. The CDR3 coding sequence is TGTGCCAGCAGCCCACGGAGGGGTTACACCGGGGAGCTGTTTTTT.